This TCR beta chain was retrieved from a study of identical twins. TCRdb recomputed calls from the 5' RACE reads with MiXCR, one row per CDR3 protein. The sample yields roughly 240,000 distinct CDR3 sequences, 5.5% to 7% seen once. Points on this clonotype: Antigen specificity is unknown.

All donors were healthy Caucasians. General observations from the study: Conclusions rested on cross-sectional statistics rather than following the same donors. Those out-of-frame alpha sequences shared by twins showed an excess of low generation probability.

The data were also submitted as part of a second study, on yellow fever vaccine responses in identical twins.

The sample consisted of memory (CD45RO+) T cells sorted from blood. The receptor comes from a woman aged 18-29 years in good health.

CDR3 in DNA: TGTGCCAGCAGTCGTACTAGAGACTACGAGCAGTACTTC. Protein sequence: CASSRTRDYEQYF. V usage is TRBV11-2 and J usage is TRBJ2-7; possibly TRBD2 for D (5 bases). Deletions cut 6 bases from V and 3 bases from J, with 12 bases between. The germline V gene has CDR1 SGHAT and CDR2 FQNNGV. This CDR3 region has 13 residues.